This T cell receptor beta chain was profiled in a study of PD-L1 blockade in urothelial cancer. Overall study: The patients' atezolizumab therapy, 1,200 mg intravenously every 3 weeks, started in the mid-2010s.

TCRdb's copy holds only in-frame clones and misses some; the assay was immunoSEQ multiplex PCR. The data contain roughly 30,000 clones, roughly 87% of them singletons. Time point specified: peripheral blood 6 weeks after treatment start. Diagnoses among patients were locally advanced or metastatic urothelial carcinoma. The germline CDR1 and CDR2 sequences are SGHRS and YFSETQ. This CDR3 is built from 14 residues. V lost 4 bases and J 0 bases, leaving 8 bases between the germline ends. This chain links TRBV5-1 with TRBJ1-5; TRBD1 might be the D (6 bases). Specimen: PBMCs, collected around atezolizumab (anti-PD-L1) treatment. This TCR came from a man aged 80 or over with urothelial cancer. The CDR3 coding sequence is TGCGCCAGCAGCCAGGGGCCTAGCAATCAGCCCCAGCATTTT. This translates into CASSQGPSNQPQHF.